This is a list of T cell receptor beta chains from one sample in a study of persistence of HIV-infected CD4 T cells. These TCRs' antigens remain unknown. Produced via immunoSEQ multiplex PCR; TCRdb's table is partial and in-frame only. The sample records around 35,000 clones, roughly 80% being singletons. Sequences were derived from CD4+ T cells sorted from PBMCs after roughly 17-hour stimulation, sampled from a patient who received antiretroviral therapy. Source of these receptors: an adult man with HIV who was CMV-seropositive. CDR3s include the opening cysteine and the closing phenylalanine or tryptophan. Each record gives: clone size, CDR3 length, V gene, CDR3 protein. Size is stated for part of the rows, as once, few or many counts, or as a class when the clone is expanded.

.,15,TRBV3-1/TRBV3-2,CASSQVGRRTDTQYF
.,16,TRBV6-1,CASSGLGQGGSQPQHF
few,14,TRBV7-8,CASSLLKVGTEAFF
.,14,TRBV6-5,CASRPDWSGGEQYF
.,11,TRBV30,CAWSVRGEQFF
.,13,TRBV28,CASRGQGGGGYTF
.,15,TRBV28,CASSWGQGARREQFF
.,14,TRBV29-1,CSGQRARTADTQYF
.,15,TRBV28,CASSFSGGRADTQYF
.,18,TRBV4-1,CASSQEKGLAGGIDTQYF
.,15,TRBV5-5,CASSLKQGIGNEAFF
.,13,TRBV2,CATGTVLSQPQHF
.,15,TRBV5-4,CASTPPGLAEDTQYF
.,13,TRBV19,CASSIPTGETQYF
.,14,TRBV18,CASSRDRGTDTQYF
.,16,TRBV6-4,CASSVRTVSGANVLTF
.,16,TRBV15,CATSSKMPHGGYEQYF
once,13,TRBV6-2/TRBV6-3,CASSLDRDYEQYF
.,17,TRBV5-1,CASSPDGYRGSGNTIYF
.,11,TRBV5-1,CASRISGELFF
.,18,TRBV10-2,CASSEGRRTGIRPSGYTF
.,13,TRBV10-3,CATGGLRNTEAFF
once,13,TRBV6-5,CASRGATYTEAFF
.,15,TRBV5-4,CASSAQDRWGTEAFF
.,12,TRBV3-1/TRBV3-2,CASRPQGGGYTF
.,14,TRBV3-1/TRBV3-2,CASSHRGEVYGYTF
.,15,TRBV7-9,CASSLGQGLAYEQYF
.,17,TRBV2,CATRRLAGATNTGELFF
.,12,TRBV28,CASKGAVVEAFF
.,13,TRBV7-3,CASSLFVNTEAFF
.,16,TRBV27,CASSRLGGATNTEAFF
.,14,TRBV7-2,CASSFRNVGNTIYF
.,16,TRBV28,CASLGTGTSLYNEQFF
.,15,TRBV28,CISAGSGRGRNQAFF
.,16,TRBV25-1,CASTKPGTSGYNEQFF
.,14,TRBV5-1,CASSSHRSTDTQYF
.,13,TRBV7-2,CASSRPTLHEQYF
.,11,TRBV20-1,CSASGYNEQFF
.,16,TRBV10-1,CASSEYGSGGDNEQFF
once,15,TRBV6-5,CASSYWEGANNEQFF